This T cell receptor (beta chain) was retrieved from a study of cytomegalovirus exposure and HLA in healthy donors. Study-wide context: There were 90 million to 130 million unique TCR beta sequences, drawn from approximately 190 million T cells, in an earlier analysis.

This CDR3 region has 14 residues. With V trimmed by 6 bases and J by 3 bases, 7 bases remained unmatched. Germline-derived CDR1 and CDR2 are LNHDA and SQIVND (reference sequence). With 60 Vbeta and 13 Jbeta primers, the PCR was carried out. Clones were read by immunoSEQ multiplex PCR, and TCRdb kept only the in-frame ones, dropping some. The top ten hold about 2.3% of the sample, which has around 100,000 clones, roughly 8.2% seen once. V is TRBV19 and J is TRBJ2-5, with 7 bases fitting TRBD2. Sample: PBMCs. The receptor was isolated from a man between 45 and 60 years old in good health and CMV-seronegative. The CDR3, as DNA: TGTGCCAGTAGCTTGGGTCTAGCGGAAGAGACCCAGTACTTC. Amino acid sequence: CASSLGLAEETQYF.